This T cell receptor beta chain was captured by sequencing in a study of tumor-infiltrating lymphocytes in glioblastoma multiforme. Notes on the study in general: T cells were not sorted into functional subsets. Unequal TCR RNA per T cell might skew measured clone sizes.

Three nested ARM-PCR rounds with V-beta and C-beta primers built TCRB libraries. TCRB-specific cDNA synthesis used roughly 0.5 ug of total RNA. No unique molecular identifiers were described for these TCRB libraries. One entry per CDR3 protein results from TCRdb running MiXCR on the multiplex PCR reads. The table lists approximately 20,000 distinct CDR3 sequences, about two thirds of them singletons, with approximately 20% in the top ten. This clonotype was seen a few times. Antigen: not known. Mismatch with germline at one junction end may stem from a read error. Germline V CDR1 and CDR2: SQVTM, ANQGSEA. The CDR3 is 13 amino acids.

The chain employs TRBV29-1 and TRBJ2-1, with D maybe TRBD1 (5 bases). The sample was peripheral blood. The TCR was taken from a male donor with glioblastoma. This CDR3 is CCVDDQGSYEQFF. In DNA, the CDR3 is TGCTGCGTTGATGACCAGGGCTCCTACGAGCAGTTCTTC.